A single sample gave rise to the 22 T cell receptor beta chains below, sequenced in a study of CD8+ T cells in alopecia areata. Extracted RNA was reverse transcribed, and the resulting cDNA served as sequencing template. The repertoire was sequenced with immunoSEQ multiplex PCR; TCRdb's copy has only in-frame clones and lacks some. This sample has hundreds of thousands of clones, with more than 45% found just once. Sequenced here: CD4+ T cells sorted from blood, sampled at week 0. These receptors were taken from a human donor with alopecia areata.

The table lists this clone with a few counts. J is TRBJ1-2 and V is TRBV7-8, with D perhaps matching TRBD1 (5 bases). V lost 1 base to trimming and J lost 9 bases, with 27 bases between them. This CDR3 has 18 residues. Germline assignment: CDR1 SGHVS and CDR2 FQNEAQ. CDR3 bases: TGTGCCAGCAGCTTAGTGATCAGGGCAAGTACCCATCAGGCGAGCTACACCTTC. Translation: CASSLVIRASTHQASYTF.

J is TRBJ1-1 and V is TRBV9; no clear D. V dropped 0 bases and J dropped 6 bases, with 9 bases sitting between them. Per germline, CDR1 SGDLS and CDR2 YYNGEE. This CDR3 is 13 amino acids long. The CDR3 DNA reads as TGTGCCAGCAGCGTAGACGTGAAGTCTGAAGCTTTCTTT. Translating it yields CASSVDVKSEAFF. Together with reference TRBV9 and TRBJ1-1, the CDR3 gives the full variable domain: DSGVTQTPKHLITATGQRVTLRCSPRSGDLSVYWYQQSLDQGLQFLIQYYNGEERAKGNILERFSAQQFPDLHSELNLSSLELGDSALYFCASSVDVKSEAFFGQGTRLTVV.

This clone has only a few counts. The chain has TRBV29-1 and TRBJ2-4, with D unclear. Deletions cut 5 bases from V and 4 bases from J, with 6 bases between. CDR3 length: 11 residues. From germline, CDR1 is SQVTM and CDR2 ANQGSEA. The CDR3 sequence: CSVPGKNIQYF. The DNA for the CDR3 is TGCAGCGTTCCCGGTAAAAACATTCAGTACTTC.

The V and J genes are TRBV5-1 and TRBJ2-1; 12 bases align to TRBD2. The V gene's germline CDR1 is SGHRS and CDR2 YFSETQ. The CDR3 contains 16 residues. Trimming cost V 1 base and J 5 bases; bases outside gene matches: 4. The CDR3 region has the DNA TGCGCCAGCAGCTTGACACTAGCGGGGGGACACAATGAGCAGTTCTTC. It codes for CASSLTLAGGHNEQFF.

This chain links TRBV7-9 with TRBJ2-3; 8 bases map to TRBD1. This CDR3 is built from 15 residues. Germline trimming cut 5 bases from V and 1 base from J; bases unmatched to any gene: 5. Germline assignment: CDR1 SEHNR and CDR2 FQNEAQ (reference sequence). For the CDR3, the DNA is TGTGCCAGCAGCCCGGGACAGGCACGCACAGATACGCAGTATTTT. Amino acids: CASSPGQARTDTQYF.

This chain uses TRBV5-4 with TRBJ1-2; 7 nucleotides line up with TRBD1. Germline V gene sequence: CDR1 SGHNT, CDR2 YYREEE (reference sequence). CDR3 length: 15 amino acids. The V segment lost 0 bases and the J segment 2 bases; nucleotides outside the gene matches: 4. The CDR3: CASSLDPGQNYGYTF. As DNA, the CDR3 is TGTGCCAGCAGCTTGGATCCGGGACAGAACTATGGCTACACCTTC. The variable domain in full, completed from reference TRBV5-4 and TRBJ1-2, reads ETGVTQSPTHLIKTRGQQVTLRCSSQSGHNTVSWYQQALGQGPQFIFQYYREEENGRGNFPPRFSGLQFPNYSSELNVNALELDDSALYLCASSLDPGQNYGYTFGSGTRLTVV.

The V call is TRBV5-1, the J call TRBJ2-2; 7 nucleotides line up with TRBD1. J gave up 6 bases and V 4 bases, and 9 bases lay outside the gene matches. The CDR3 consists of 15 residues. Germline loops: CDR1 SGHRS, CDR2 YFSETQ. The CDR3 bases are TGCGCCAGCAGCCGGGATACAGGGGCTGCCGGGGAGCTGTTTTTT. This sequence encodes CASSRDTGAAGELFF.

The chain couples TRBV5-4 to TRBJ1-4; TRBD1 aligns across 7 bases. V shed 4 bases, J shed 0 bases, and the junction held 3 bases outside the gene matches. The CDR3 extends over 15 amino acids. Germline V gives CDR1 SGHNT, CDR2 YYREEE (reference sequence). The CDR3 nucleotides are TGTGCCAGCAGCCCCACAGGGGCAACTAATGAAAAACTGTTTTTT. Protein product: CASSPTGATNEKLFF.

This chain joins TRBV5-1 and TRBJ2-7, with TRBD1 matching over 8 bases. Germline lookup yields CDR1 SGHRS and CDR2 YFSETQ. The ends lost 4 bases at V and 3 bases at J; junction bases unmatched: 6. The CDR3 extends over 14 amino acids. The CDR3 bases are TGCGCCAGCAGCGGCGGGACAGGCCACTACGAGCAGTACTTC. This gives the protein CASSGGTGHYEQYF.

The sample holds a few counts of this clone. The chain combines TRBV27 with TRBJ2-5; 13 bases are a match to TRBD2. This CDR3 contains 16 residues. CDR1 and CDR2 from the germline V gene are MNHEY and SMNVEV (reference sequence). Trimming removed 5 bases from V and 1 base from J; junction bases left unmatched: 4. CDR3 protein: CASSLGTSGVQETQYF. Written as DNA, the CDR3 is TGTGCCAGCAGTCTGGGGACTAGCGGGGTCCAAGAGACCCAGTACTTC.

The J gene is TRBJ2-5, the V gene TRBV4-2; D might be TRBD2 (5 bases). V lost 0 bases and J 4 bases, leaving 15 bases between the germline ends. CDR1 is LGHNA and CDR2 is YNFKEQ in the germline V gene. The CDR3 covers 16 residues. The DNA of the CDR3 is TGTGCCAGCAGCCAAGAGGAGGACGGGAAGGGAGAGACCCAGTACTTC. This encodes CASSQEEDGKGETQYF.

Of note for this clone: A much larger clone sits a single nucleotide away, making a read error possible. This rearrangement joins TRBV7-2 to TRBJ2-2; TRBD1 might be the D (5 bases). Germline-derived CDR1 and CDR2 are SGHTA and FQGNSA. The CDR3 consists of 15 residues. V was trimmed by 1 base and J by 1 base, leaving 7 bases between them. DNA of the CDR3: TGTGCCAGCAGCTTAGACAGGTTGAACACCGGGGAGCTGTTTTTT. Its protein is CASSLDRLNTGELFF.

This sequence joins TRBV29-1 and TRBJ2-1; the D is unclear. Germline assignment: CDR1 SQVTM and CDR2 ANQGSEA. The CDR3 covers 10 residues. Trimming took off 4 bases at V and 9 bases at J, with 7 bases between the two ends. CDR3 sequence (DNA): TGCAGCGTTGGGGTTGGTGAGCAGTTCTTC. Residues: CSVGVGEQFF.

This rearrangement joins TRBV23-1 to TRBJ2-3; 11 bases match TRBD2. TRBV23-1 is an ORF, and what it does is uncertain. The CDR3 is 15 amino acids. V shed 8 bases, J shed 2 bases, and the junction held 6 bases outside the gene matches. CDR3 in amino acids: CASRSSGRFTDTQYF. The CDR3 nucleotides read TGCGCCAGCCGCTCTAGCGGGAGGTTCACAGATACGCAGTATTTT.

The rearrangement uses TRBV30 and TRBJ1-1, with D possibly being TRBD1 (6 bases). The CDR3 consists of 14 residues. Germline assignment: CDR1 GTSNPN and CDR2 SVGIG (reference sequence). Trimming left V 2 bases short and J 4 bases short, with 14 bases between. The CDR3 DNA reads TGTGCCTGGAGTTGGGGAGGGGGAGGCACTGAAGCTTTCTTT. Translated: CAWSWGGGGTEAFF.

The CDR3 here is CSVGTANQPQHF. CDR3 bases: TGCAGCGTAGGGACGGCTAATCAGCCCCAGCATTTT. The genes are TRBV29-1 and TRBJ1-5; D might be TRBD1 (5 bases). Trimming shortened V by 6 bases and J by 4 bases, and 10 bases separated the two germline ends. The CDR3 extends over 12 amino acids. Germline values: CDR1 SQVTM, CDR2 ANQGSEA.

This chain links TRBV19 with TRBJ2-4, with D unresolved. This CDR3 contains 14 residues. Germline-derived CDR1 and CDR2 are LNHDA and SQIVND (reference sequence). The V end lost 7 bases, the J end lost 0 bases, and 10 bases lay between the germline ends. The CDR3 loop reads CASNTDLAKNIQYF. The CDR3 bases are TGTGCCAGTAACACGGATCTAGCCAAAAACATTCAGTACTTC.

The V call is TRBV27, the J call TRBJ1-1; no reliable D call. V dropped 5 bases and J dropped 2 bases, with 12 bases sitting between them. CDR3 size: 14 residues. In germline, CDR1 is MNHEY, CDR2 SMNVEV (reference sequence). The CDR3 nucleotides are TGTGCCAGCAGTCCCCTATCGATCAACACTGAAGCTTTCTTT. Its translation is CASSPLSINTEAFF.

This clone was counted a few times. The chain's CDR3 is CASTPGQGVTDTQYF. The CDR3 nucleotides read TGCGCCAGCACGCCGGGACAGGGAGTAACAGATACGCAGTATTTT. The chain joins TRBV5-1 to TRBJ2-3, with 9 bases identical to TRBD1. The length of the CDR3 is 15 residues. V gave up 6 bases and J gave up 3 bases; unmatched junction bases: 8. The V gene's germline CDR1 is SGHRS and CDR2 YFSETQ.

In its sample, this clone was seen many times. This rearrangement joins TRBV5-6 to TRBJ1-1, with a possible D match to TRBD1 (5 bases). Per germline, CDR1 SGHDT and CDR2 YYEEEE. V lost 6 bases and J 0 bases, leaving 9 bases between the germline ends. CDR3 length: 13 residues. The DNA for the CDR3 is TGTGCCAGCACACGAGGGGTGAACACTGAAGCTTTCTTT. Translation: CASTRGVNTEAFF.

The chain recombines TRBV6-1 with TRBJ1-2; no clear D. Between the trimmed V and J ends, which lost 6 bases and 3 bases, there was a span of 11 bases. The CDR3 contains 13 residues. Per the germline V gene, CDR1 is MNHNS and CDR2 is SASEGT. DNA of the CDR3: TGTGCCAGCAGGATGGACGGGGACTATGGCTACACCTTC. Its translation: CASRMDGDYGYTF.

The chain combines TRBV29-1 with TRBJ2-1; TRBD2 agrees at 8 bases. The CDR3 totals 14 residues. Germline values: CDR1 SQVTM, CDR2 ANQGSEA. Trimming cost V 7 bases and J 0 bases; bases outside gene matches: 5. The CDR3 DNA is TGCAGCGGATCGAGCGGGAGCTCCTACAATGAGCAGTTCTTC. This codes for CSGSSGSSYNEQFF.